Below are 8 T cell receptor beta chains sequenced from a single sample in a study of shared clonotypes between healthy human individuals (dated by TCRdb to the early 2020s). Library prep was done by the immunoSEQ multiplex PCR assay. TCRdb limited this immuneACCESS table to in-frame rearrangements with V and J called. A share of clones is missing; checked studies link under half to unresolved V genes, and the rest is unexplained. The sample records approximately 2,300,000 clones, under 95% of which are singletons. The ten most abundant clones make up more than 0.35% of the sample. Sequencing was performed on naive CD4+ T cells from PBMCs. In the paper's terms, the cell subset or site label means: CD45RA+ positively selected. The receptors here all came from a man younger than 30 in good health. Some clones in this sample may be carry-over from other donors' samples.

This CDR3 is CASSQTGGRQETQYF. DNA for the CDR3: TGCGCCAGCAGCCAGACAGGGGGTCGACAAGAGACCCAGTACTTC. The chain couples TRBV4-1 to TRBJ2-5; 9 bases match TRBD1. The CDR3 loop spans 15 amino acids. CDR1 MGHRA and CDR2 YSYEKL come from the germline V gene. Trimming at V came to 3 bases and at J to 2 bases, leaving 4 bases not matched to a gene.

The CDR3 nucleotides are TGTGCCATCAGTGCCGGGACAGTGACCTCCGGGGAGCTGTTTTTT. This encodes CAISAGTVTSGELFF. The chain links TRBV10-3 to TRBJ2-2, with 7 bases identical to TRBD1. The CDR3 has 15 amino acids. CDR1 is ENHRY and CDR2 is SYGVKD in the germline V gene. Trimming took 4 bases from V and 6 from J; bases not matched to a gene: 8.

J is TRBJ2-5 and V is TRBV29-1; 8 bases fit TRBD1. V dropped 5 bases and J dropped 4; count of bases not matched to a gene: 9. This CDR3 contains 14 residues. The V gene's germline CDR1 is SQVTM and CDR2 ANQGSEA. The CDR3 DNA is TGCAGCGTTACATCGACAGGGACAGGAGAGACCCAGTACTTC. This codes for CSVTSTGTGETQYF.

This chain links TRBV7-2 with TRBJ2-7; 9 bases align to TRBD1. CDR3 length equals 14 residues. J was trimmed by 3 bases and V by 5 bases; bases with no gene match: 5. The germline V gene encodes CDR1 SGHTA and CDR2 FQGNSA. The CDR3 sequence is CASSGRTGDYEQYF. CDR3 nucleotides: TGTGCCAGCAGCGGAAGGACAGGGGACTACGAGCAGTACTTC.

The chain combines TRBV18 with TRBJ2-5; 7 positions agree with TRBD2. CDR3 length: 12 amino acids. J lost 5 bases, V lost 6 bases, and 3 bases had no gene match. The germline CDR1 and CDR2 sequences are KGHSH and LQKENI. The DNA for the CDR3 is TGTGCCAGCTCCCAGCGGGGCGAGACCCAGTACTTC. Protein sequence: CASSQRGETQYF. The full variable domain, its missing parts supplied by reference TRBV18 and TRBJ2-5, is NAGVMQNPRHLVRRRGQEARLRCSPMKGHSHVYWYRQLPEEGLKFMVYLQKENIIDESGMPKERFSAEFPKEGPSILRIQQVVRGDSAAYFCASSQRGETQYFGPGTRLLVL.

Note on this clone: The identical CDR3 is also encoded by other nucleotide sequences in the sample. The chain has TRBV2 and TRBJ1-3; no reliable D call. The germline V gene encodes CDR1 SNHLY and CDR2 FYNNEI. This CDR3 is 13 amino acids long. V lost 6 bases, J lost 0 bases, and 6 bases lay in between. In DNA form, the CDR3 reads TGTGCCAGCAGGGGGAACTCTGGAAACACCATATATTTT. Translated: CASRGNSGNTIYF. Together with reference TRBV2 and TRBJ1-3, the CDR3 gives the full variable domain: EPEVTQTPSHQVTQMGQEVILRCVPISNHLYFYWYRQILGQKVEFLVSFYNNEISEKSEIFDDQFSVERPDGSNFTLKIRSTKLEDSAMYFCASRGNSGNTIYFGEGSWLTVV.

The CDR3 sequence: CASSSNRGTYEQYF. The CDR3 DNA sequence: TGTGCCAGCAGTTCGAACAGGGGAACCTACGAGCAGTACTTC. The chain is built from TRBV6-5 and TRBJ2-7; 7 bases are shared with TRBD1. Germline assignment: CDR1 MNHEY and CDR2 SVGAGI. The V gene end was trimmed by 4 bases and the J gene end by 2 bases; junction bases not matched to a gene: 5. The CDR3 contains 14 residues.

The CDR3 reads CASSVSGTSGNTIYF. The CDR3, as DNA: TGTGCCAGCAGTGTATCCGGGACATCCGGAAACACCATATATTTT. This sequence joins TRBV25-1 and TRBJ1-3, with a tentative D call TRBD1 (6 bases). Trimming took off 4 bases at V and 4 bases at J, with 14 bases between the two ends. The CDR3 is 15 amino acids. The germline CDR1 and CDR2 sequences are MGHDK and SYGVNS. Supplemented by reference TRBV25-1 and TRBJ1-3, the full variable domain reads EADIYQTPRYLVIGTGKKITLECSQTMGHDKMYWYQQDPGMELHLIHYSYGVNSTEKGDLSSESTVSRIRTEHFPLTLESARPSHTSQYLCASSVSGTSGNTIYFGEGSWLTVV.